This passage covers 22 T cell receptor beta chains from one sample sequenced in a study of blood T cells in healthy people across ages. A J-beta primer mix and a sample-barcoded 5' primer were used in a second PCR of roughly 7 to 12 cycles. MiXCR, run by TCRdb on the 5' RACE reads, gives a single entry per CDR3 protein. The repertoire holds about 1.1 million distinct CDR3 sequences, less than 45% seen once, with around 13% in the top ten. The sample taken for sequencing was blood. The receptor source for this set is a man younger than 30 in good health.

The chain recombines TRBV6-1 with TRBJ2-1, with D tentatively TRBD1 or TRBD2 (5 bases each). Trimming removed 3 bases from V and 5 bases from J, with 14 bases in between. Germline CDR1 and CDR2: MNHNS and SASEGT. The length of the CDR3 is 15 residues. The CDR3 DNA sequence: TGTGCCAGCAGTGACCCATCCAGGGAGCACAATGAGCAGTTCTTC. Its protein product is CASSDPSREHNEQFF.

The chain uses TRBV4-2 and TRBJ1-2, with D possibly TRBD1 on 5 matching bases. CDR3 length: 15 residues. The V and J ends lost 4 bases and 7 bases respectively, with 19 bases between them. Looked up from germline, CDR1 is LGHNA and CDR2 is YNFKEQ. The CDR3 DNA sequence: TGTGCCAGCAGCCCACCGGGACGACTCGAATTTGGCTACACCTTC. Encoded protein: CASSPPGRLEFGYTF.

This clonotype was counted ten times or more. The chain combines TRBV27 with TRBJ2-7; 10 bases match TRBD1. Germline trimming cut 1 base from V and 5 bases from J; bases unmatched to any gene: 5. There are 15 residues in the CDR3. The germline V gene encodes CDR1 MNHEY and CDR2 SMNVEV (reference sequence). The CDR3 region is CASSLWGTGVNEQYF. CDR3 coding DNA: TGTGCCAGCAGTTTATGGGGGACAGGGGTAAACGAGCAGTACTTC.

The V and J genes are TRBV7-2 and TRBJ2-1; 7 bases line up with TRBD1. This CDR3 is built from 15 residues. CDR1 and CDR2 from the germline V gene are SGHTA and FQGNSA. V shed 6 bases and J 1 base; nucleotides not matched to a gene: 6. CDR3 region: CASRPGGTSYNEQFF. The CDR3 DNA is TGTGCCAGCAGACCAGGGGGTACTTCCTACAATGAGCAGTTCTTC.

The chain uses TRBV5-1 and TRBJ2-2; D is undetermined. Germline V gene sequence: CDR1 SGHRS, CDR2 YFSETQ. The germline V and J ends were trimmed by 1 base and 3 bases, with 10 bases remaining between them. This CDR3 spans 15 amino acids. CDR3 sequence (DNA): TGCGCCAGCAGCTTGCGGGTGACCGACACCGGGGAGCTGTTTTTT. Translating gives CASSLRVTDTGELFF.

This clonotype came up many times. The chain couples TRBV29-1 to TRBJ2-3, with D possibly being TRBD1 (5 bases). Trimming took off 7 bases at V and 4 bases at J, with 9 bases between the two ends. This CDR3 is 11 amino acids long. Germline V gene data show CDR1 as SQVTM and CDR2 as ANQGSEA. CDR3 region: CSAQGSDTQYF. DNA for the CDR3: TGCAGCGCTCAGGGTTCAGATACGCAGTATTTT.

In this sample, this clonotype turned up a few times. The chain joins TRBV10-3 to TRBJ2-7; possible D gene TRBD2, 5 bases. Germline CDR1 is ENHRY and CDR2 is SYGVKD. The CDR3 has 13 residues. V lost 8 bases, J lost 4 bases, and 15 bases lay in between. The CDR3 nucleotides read TGTGCCATCTGGACTCCCTCGGCTTACGAGCAGTACTTC. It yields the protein CAIWTPSAYEQYF.

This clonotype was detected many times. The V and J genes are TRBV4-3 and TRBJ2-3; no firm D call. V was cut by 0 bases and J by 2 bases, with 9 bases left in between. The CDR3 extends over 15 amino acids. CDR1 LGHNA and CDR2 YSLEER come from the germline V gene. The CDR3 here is CASSQDGLPTDTQYF. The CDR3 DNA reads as TGCGCCAGCAGCCAAGATGGGCTTCCCACAGATACGCAGTATTTT.

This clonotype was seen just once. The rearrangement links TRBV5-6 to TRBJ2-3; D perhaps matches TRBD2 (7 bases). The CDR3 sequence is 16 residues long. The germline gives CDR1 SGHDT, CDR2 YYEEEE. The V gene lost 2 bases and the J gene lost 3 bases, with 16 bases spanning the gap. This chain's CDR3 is CASSLRGGVRTDTQYF. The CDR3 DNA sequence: TGTGCCAGCAGCTTAAGGGGGGGCGTTAGGACAGATACGCAGTATTTT.

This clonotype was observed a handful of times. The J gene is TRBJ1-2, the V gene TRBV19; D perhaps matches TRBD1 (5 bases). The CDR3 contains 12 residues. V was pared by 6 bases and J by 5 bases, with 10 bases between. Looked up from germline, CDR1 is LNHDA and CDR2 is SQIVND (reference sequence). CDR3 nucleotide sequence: TGTGCCAGTAGACCAGGGAGGTATGGCTACACCTTC. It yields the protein CASRPGRYGYTF.

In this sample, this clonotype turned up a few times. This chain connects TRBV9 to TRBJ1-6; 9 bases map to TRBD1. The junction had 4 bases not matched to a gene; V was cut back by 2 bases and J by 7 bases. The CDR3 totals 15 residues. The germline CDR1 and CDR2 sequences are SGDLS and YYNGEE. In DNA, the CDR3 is TGTGCCAGCAGCGTCGCTGGACAGGGGAATTCACCCCTCCACTTT. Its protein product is CASSVAGQGNSPLHF.

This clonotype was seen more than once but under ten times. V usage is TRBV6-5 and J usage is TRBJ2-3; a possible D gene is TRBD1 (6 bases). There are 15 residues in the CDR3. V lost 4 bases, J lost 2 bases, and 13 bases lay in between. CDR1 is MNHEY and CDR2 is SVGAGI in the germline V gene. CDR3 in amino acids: CASSSPGDNTDTQYF. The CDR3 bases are TGTGCCAGCAGTTCCCCTGGGGACAACACAGATACGCAGTATTTT.

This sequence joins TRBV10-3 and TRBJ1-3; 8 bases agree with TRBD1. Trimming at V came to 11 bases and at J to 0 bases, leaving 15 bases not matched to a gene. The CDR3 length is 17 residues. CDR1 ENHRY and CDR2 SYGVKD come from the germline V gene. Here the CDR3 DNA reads TGTGCCCACGGGACAGGAGTTCCTCCCCTCTCTGGAAACACCATATATTTT. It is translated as CAHGTGVPPLSGNTIYF.

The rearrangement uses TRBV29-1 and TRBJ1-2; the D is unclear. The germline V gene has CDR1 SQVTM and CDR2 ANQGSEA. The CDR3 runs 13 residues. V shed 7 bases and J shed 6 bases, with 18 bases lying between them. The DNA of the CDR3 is TGCAGCGCCGCCGGCGGGGAGCGGAATGGCTACACCTTC. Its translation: CSAAGGERNGYTF.

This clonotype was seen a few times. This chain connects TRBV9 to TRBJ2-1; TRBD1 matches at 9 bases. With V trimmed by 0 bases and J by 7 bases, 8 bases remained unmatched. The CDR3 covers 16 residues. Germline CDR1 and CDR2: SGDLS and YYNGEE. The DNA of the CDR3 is TGTGCCAGCAGCGTAGGCCCGACAGGGGGGCAGAATGAGCAGTTCTTC. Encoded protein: CASSVGPTGGQNEQFF.

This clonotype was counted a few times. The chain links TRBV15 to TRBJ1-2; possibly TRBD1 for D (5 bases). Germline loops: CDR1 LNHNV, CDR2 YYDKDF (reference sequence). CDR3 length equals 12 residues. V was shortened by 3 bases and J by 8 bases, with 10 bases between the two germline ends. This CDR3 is CATSSVGGGYTF. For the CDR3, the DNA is TGTGCCACCAGCAGCGTTGGGGGAGGCTACACCTTC. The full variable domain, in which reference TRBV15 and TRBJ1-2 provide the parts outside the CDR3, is DAMVIQNPRYQVTQFGKPVTLSCSQTLNHNVMYWYQQKSSQAPKLLFHYYDKDFNNEADTPDNFQSRRPNTSFCFLDIRSPGLGDTAMYLCATSSVGGGYTFGSGTRLTVV.

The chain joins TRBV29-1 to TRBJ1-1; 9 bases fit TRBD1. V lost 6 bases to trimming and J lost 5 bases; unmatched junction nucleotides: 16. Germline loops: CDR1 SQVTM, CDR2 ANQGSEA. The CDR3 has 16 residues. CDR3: CSVLKTGGGVGTEAFF. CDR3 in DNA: TGCAGCGTACTTAAGACAGGGGGAGGTGTGGGTACTGAAGCTTTCTTT.

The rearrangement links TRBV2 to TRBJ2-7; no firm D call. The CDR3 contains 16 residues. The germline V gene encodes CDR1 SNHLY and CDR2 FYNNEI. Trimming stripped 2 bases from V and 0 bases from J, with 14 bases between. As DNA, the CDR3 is TGTGCCAGCAGTGAATCGGAAAGGAGAAGCTCCTACGAGCAGTACTTC. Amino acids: CASSESERRSSYEQYF.

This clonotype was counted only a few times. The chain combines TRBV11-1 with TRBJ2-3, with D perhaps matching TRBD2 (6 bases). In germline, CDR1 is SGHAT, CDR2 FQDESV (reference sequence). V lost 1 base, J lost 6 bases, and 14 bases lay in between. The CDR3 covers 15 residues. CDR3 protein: CASSLGGTPLDTQYF. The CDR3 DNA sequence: TGTGCCAGCAGCTTAGGCGGGACTCCCTTGGATACGCAGTATTTT.

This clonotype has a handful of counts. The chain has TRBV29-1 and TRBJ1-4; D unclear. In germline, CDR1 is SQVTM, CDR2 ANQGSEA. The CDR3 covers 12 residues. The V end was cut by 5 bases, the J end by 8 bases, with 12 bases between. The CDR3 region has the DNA TGCAGCGTTCTACTAGGGTACGAAAAACTGTTTTTT. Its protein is CSVLLGYEKLFF.

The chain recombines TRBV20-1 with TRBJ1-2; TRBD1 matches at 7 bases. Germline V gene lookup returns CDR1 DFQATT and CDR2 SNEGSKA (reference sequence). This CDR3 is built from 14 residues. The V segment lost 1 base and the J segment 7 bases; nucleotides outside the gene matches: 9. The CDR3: CSARGTGVQGGYTF. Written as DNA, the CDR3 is TGCAGTGCTAGAGGGACAGGTGTCCAGGGTGGCTACACCTTC.

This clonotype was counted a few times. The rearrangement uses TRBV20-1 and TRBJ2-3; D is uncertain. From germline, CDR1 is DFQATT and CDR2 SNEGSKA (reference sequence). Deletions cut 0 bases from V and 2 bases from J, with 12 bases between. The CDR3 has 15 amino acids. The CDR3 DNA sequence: TGCAGTGCTAGAGATGCAGGCAGAACCACAGATACGCAGTATTTT. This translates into CSARDAGRTTDTQYF.